The subject of this entry is one TCR beta chain. Its cognate antigen is unknown. Germline V lookup: CDR1 MNHNS, CDR2 SASEGT. V was trimmed by 7 bases and J by 1 base, leaving 10 bases between them. This CDR3 has 13 residues. Specified time point: patch test 1, 2 weeks after DPC sensitization. The treatment is: therapeutic diphenylcyclopropenone sensitization with weekly scalp DPC. This sample was included in a study of human T cells and chemical hapten exposure. Study-level findings and limits: Expanded TCRs produced significantly more large CDR3 similarity clusters than controls did.

TCRdb reprocessed the RACE reads with MiXCR, giving one entry per CDR3 protein. The sample has around 380,000 distinct CDR3 sequences, approximately 5.1% seen once; the top ten hold 2% to 2.5%. The sequence was collected from a woman aged 50 to 60 with alopecia areata. Some clones in this sample may be carry-over from other donors' samples. The chain has TRBV6-1 and TRBJ2-5; no reliable D call. This sample comprised whole blood, obtained in connection with sensitization to the hapten diphenylcyclopropenone (DPC). In DNA form, the CDR3 reads TGTGCCAGCATTGGCCAGCCCCAAGAGACCCAGTACTTC. Its protein product is CASIGQPQETQYF.